This T cell receptor (beta chain) was sequenced for a study of T cells in Graves' hyperthyroidism and ophthalmopathy. Study-level background: At the time of initial diagnosis and before any treatment, peripheral blood was collected. Whole-study findings and limits: Ophthalmopathy onset followed model prediction by a median approximately 5.9 months.

Clinicians diagnosed patients from clinical symptoms, serum thyroxine and TRAb, thyroid ultrasound and orbital computed tomography. PBMCs were collected from a 10 ml volume of fresh peripheral blood. The CDR3 is made up of 15 amino acids. With 4 bases removed from V and 0 bases from J, the gap between germline ends came to 8 bases. Germline lookup yields CDR1 SGHTS and CDR2 YDEGEE. Using RNA transcripts as the source, TCR beta CDR3 regions were amplified. With the HTBI primer set, the TCR CDR3 went through a first round of RT-PCR. TCRdb used MiXCR to reprocess the multiplex PCR reads, holding one entry per CDR3 protein. Here the sample spans about 300,000 distinct CDR3 sequences, roughly 19% being singletons. In the case of this clonotype: The antigen remains unidentified.

The receptor was derived from a man between 50 and 59 years old with Graves' ophthalmopathy. The specimen sequenced was blood. The chain recombines TRBV5-8 with TRBJ1-6; D not resolved. The CDR3 reads CASSATSSYNSPLHF. The CDR3 nucleotides are TGTGCCAGCAGCGCTACGAGCTCCTATAATTCACCCCTCCACTTT.